This entry concerns a single T cell receptor beta chain. What it binds is not known. Some clones are missing from TCRdb's copy, which holds only in-frame ones; the method was immunoSEQ multiplex PCR. The sample records over a million clones, about 84% being singletons. Germline CDR1 is MNHEY and CDR2 is SMNVEV (reference sequence). This CDR3 contains 14 residues. The sample belongs to a study of shared clonotypes between healthy human individuals. General study results and limits: Though the depth was large, rarefaction showed that sorted-subset sequencing was incomplete.

Sequencing was done on a sample of memory CD4+ T cells from PBMCs. Subset of the sample: CD45RA-negative fraction. The rearrangement joins TRBV27 to TRBJ2-5, with D perhaps assigned TRBD1 or TRBD2 (5 bases each). Judging by the DNA end, TRBJ2-7 fits better; the J call may be wrong. This receptor was taken from a man aged 18 to 29 in good health. Some clones in this sample may be carry-over from other donors' samples. The CDR3 DNA sequence: TGTGCCAGCAGTTCTCAACGGGACGGGAACGAGCAGTACTTC. Translated, it gives CASSSQRDGNEQYF.